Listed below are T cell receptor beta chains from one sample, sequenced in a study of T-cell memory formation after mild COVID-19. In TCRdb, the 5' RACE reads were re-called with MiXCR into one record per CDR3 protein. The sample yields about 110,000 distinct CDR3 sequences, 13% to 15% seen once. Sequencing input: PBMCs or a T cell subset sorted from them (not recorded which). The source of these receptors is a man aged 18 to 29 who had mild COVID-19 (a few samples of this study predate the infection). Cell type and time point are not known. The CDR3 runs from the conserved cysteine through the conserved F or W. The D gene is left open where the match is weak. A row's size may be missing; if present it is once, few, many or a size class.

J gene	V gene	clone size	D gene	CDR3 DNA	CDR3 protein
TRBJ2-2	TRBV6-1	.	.	TGTGCCAGCAGTGATACGACAGTTAACACCGGGGAGCTGTTTTTT	CASSDTTVNTGELFF
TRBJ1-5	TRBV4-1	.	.	TGCGCCAGCAGGCAAACAGAAACGCCCAATCAGCCCCAGCATTTT	CASRQTETPNQPQHF
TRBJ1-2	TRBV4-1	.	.	TGCGCCAGCAGCCAGGGGACCGATAACTATGGCTACACCTTC	CASSQGTDNYGYTF
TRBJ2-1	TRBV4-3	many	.	TGCGCCAGCAGCCAAGCAGGGGGGAATGAGCAGTTCTTC	CASSQAGGNEQFF
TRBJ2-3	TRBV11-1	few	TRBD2	TGTGCCAGCAGCTTGCCTCGGGGGAGCGGGGGGGCCGGTACGCAGTATTTT	CASSLPRGSGGAGTQYF
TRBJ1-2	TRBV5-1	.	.	TGCGCCAGCAGCTTGGCCCCGGGCCCCGTCGGTGGCTACACCTTC	CASSLAPGPVGGYTF
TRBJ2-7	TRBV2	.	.	TGTGCCAGCAGGGCGGAGGGGGCCTACGAGCAGTACTTC	CASRAEGAYEQYF
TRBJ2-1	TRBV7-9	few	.	TGTGCCAGCAGCTCGCCAACCCTAGCGAGGGGGGGGCAGTTCTTC	CASSSPTLARGGQFF
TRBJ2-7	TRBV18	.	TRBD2	TGTGCCAGCTCGAGGTGGGGGGGCTACGAGCAGTACTTC	CASSRWGGYEQYF
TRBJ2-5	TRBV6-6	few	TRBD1	TGTGCCAGCAGCCTGGACAGGGGGCTTGAGACCCAGTACTTC	CASSLDRGLETQYF
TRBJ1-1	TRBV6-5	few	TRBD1	TGTGCCAGCAGGGGACAGGGTGGTTCCACTGAAGCTTTCTTT	CASRGQGGSTEAFF
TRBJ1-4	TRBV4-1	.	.	TGCGCCAGCAGCCAGGAAATGGGTTACAGAGAAAAACTGTTTTTT	CASSQEMGYREKLFF